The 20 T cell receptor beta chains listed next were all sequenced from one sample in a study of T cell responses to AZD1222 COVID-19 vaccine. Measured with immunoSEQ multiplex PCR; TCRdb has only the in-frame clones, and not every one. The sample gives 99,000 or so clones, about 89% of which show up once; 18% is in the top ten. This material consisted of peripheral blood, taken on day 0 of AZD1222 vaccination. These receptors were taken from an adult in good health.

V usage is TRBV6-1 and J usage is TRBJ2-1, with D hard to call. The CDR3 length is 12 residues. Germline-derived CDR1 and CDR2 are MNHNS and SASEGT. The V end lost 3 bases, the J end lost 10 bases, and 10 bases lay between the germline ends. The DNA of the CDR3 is TGTGCCAGCAGTGAGGCGTCGTGGGAGCAGTTCTTC. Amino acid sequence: CASSEASWEQFF.

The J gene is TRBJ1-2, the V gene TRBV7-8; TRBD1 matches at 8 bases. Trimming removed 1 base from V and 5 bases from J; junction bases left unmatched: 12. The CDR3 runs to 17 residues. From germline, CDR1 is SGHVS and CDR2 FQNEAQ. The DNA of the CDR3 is TGTGCCAGCAGCTTAGACCCAGGGGGCGGGTTTGGGTATGGCTACACCTTC. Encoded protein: CASSLDPGGGFGYGYTF. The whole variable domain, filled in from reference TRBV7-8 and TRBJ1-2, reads GAGVSQSPRYKVAKRGQDVALRCDPISGHVSLFWYQQALGQGPEFLTYFQNEAQLDKSGLPSDRFFAERPEGSVSTLKIQRTQQEDSAVYLCASSLDPGGGFGYGYTFGSGTRLTVV.

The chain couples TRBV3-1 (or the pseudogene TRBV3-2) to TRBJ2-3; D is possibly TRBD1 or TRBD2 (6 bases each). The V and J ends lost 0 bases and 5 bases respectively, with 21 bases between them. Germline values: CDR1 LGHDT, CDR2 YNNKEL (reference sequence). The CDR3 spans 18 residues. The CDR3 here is CASSQDDRWGAPGDTQYF. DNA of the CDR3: TGTGCCAGCAGCCAAGATGATCGGTGGGGGGCGCCGGGAGATACGCAGTATTTT.

CDR3 region: CASSFSSFNQPQHF. For the CDR3, the DNA is TGTGCCAGCAGTTTCAGCAGTTTCAATCAGCCCCAGCATTTT. This chain uses TRBV27 with TRBJ1-5; no firm D call. V lost 3 bases to trimming and J lost 3 bases, with 9 bases between them. From germline, CDR1 is MNHEY and CDR2 SMNVEV (reference sequence). This CDR3 is built from 14 residues.

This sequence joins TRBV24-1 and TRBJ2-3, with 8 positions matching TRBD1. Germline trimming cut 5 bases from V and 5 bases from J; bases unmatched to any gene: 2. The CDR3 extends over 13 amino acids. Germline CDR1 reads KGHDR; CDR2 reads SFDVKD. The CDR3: CATSAGGEDTQYF. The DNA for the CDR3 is TGTGCCACCAGTGCAGGGGGCGAAGATACGCAGTATTTT.

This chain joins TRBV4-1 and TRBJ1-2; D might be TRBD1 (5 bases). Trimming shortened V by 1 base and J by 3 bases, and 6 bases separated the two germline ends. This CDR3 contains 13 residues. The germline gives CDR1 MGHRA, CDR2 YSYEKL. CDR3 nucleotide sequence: TGCGCCAGCAGCCAAGTCAGGGACTATGGCTACACCTTC. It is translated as CASSQVRDYGYTF.

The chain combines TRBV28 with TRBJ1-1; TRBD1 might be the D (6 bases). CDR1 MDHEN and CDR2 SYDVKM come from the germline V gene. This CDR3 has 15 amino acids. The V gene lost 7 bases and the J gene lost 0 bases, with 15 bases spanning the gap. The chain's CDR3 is CASKRGGNMNTEAFF. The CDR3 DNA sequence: TGTGCCAGCAAAAGGGGGGGGAACATGAACACTGAAGCTTTCTTT.

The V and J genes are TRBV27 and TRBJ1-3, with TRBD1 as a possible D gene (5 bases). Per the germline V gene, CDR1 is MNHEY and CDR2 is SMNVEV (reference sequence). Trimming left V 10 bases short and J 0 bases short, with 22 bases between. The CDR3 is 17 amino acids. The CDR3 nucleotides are TGTGCCATCATTTTAAAGCCGGGGGGGATCTCTGGAAACACCATATATTTT. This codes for CAIILKPGGISGNTIYF.

Here the CDR3 reads CASSIGRKNTEAFF. CDR3 in DNA: TGTGCCAGTAGTATTGGTCGGAAGAACACTGAAGCTTTCTTT. The V gene is TRBV19, the J gene TRBJ1-1, with D uncertain. The V gene's germline CDR1 is LNHDA and CDR2 SQIVND (reference sequence). Trimming pared 3 bases from V and 1 base from J, leaving 9 bases between. The CDR3 runs 14 residues.

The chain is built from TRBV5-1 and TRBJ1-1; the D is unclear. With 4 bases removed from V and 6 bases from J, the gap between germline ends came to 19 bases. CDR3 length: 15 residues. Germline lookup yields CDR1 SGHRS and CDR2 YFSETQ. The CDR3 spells CASSRITEERAEAFF. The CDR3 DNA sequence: TGCGCCAGCAGCCGAATAACAGAGGAAAGGGCTGAAGCTTTCTTT. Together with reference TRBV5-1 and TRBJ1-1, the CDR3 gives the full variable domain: KAGVTQTPRYLIKTRGQQVTLSCSPISGHRSVSWYQQTPGQGLQFLFEYFSETQRNKGNFPGRFSGRQFSNSRSEMNVSTLELGDSALYLCASSRITEERAEAFFGQGTRLTVV.

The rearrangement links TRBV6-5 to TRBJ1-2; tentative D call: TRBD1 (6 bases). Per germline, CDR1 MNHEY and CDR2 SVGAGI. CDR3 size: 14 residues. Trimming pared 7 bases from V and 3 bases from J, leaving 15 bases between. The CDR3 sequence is CASTPGGADYGYTF. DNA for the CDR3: TGTGCCAGCACGCCGGGGGGGGCGGACTATGGCTACACCTTC.

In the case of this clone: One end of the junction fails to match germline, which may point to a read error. The CDR3 region is CARRMGGNGYTF. The DNA for the CDR3 is TGTGCCCGGAGGATGGGAGGGAATGGCTACACCTTC. The chain carries TRBV30 and TRBJ1-2; no clear D. Germline V gene data show CDR1 as GTSNPN and CDR2 as SVGIG (reference sequence). This CDR3 has 12 amino acids.

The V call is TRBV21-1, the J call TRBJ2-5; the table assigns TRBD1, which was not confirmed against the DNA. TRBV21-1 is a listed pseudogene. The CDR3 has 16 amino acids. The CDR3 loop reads CASSKVRDRGAETQYF. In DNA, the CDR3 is TGTGCCAGCAGCAAAGTCCGGGACAGGGGCGCAGAGACCCAGTACTTC.

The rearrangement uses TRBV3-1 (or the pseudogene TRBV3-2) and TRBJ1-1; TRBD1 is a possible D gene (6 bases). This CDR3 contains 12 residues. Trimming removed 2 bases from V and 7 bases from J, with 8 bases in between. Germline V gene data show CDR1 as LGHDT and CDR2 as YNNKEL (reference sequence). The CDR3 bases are TGTGCCAGCAGCCAATCGACAGGTGAAGCTTTCTTT. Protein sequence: CASSQSTGEAFF.

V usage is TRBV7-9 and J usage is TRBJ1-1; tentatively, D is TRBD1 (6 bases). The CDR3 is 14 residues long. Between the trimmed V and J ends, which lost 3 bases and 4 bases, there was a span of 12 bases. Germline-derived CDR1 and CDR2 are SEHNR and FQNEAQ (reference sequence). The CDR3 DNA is TGTGCCAGCAGCTTCCGACAGGCGGGCACTGAAGCTTTCTTT. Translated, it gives CASSFRQAGTEAFF.

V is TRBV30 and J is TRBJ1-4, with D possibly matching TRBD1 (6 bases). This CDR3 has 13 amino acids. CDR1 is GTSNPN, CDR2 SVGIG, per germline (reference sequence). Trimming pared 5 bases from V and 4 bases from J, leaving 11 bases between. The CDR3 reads CAWSGQFNEKLFF. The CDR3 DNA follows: TGTGCCTGGTCCGGACAGTTTAATGAAAAACTGTTTTTT.

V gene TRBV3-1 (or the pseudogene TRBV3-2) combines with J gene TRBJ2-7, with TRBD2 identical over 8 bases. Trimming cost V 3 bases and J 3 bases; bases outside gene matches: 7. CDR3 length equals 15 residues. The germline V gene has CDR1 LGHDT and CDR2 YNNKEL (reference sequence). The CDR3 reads CASSHAGGQSYEQYF. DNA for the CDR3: TGTGCCAGCAGCCATGCGGGGGGCCAGAGCTACGAGCAGTACTTC.

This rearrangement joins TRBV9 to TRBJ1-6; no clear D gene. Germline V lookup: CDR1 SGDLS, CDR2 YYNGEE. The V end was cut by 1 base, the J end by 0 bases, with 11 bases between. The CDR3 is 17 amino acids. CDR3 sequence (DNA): TGTGCCAGCAGCGTACTCGTACAGAGCTCCTATAATTCACCCCTCCACTTT. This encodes CASSVLVQSSYNSPLHF. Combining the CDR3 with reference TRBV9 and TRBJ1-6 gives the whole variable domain DSGVTQTPKHLITATGQRVTLRCSPRSGDLSVYWYQQSLDQGLQFLIQYYNGEERAKGNILERFSAQQFPDLHSELNLSSLELGDSALYFCASSVLVQSSYNSPLHFGNGTRLTVT.

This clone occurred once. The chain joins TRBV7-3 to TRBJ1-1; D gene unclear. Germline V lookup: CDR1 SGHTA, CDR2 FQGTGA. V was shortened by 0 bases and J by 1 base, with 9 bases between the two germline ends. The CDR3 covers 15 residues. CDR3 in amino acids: CASSLTPQPNTEAFF. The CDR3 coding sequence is TGTGCCAGCAGCTTAACCCCCCAGCCGAACACTGAAGCTTTCTTT.

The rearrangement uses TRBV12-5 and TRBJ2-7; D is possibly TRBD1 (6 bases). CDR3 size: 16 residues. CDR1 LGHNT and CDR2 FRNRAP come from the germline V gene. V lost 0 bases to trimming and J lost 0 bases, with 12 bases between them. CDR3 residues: CASGLVLGQPSYEQYF. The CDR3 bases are TGTGCTAGTGGTTTGGTACTCGGACAGCCCTCCTACGAGCAGTACTTC.